The rows below give T cell receptor beta chains drawn from one sample of a study of OX40 agonist ivuxolimab in advanced cancers. Repertoires were generated with immunoSEQ multiplex PCR, while TCRdb's copy carries only in-frame clones and drops some. The sample shows about 74,000 clones, around 88% of them seen only once. The sequenced sample was CD4+ or CD8+ T cells sorted from blood, obtained in a trial of the OX40 agonist ivuxolimab. These TCRs come from an adult with an advanced solid tumor such as melanoma, head and neck, liver or kidney cancer. Each CDR3 is given with its conserved first and last residue. D genes are given only for firm matches. Clone size appears in some rows only: once, few, many, or a class for an expanded clone.

J	size	V	D	CDR3	DNA
TRBJ1-1	NA	TRBV6-1	TRBD1	CASADRGPLYTEAFF	TGTGCCAGCGCGGACAGGGGGCCTCTTTACACTGAAGCTTTCTTT
TRBJ2-2	NA	TRBV5-4	NA	CASSPSRGPNTGELFF	TGTGCCAGCAGCCCCTCCAGGGGTCCGAACACCGGGGAGCTGTTTTTT
TRBJ1-2	NA	TRBV7-9	NA	CASTSQAGYGYTF	TGTGCCAGCACCTCACAGGCCGGCTATGGCTACACCTTC
TRBJ2-1	NA	TRBV9	TRBD2	CASSVTAGGREQFF	TGTGCCAGCAGCGTAACAGCGGGGGGGCGAGAGCAGTTCTTC
TRBJ2-4	NA	TRBV19	NA	CASSTAGRDIQYF	TGTGCCAGTAGTACGGCAGGGCGGGACATTCAGTACTTC
TRBJ1-5	NA	TRBV6-5	TRBD1	CASSYEGQFNQPQHF	TGTGCCAGCAGTTACGAGGGACAGTTTAATCAGCCCCAGCATTTT
TRBJ2-3	NA	TRBV13	TRBD2	CASSLKEREWSDTQYF	TGTGCCAGCAGCCTCAAGGAGCGGGAATGGTCAGATACGCAGTATTTT
TRBJ2-2	NA	TRBV7-8	NA	CASSASIRGLGTGELFF	TGTGCCAGCAGCGCTTCGATCCGGGGGCTAGGCACCGGGGAGCTGTTTTTT
TRBJ2-5	NA	TRBV7-9	NA	CASSISGSKYF	TGTGCCAGCAGCATCTCCGGGTCGAAGTACTTC
TRBJ2-4	many	TRBV5-5	NA	CASSLEGSIQYF	TGTGCCAGCAGTCTCGAGGGGAGCATTCAGTACTTC
TRBJ1-1	few	TRBV10-3	NA	CAISFGSNTEAFF	TGTGCCATCAGCTTCGGTTCGAACACTGAAGCTTTCTTT
TRBJ1-5	few	TRBV4-3	NA	CASSQQGMEINQPQHF	TGCGCCAGCAGCCAACAGGGTATGGAGATCAATCAGCCCCAGCATTTT
TRBJ1-5	NA	TRBV5-8	NA	CASSPGNSNQPQHF	TGTGCCAGCAGCCCAGGGAATAGCAATCAGCCCCAGCATTTT
TRBJ2-7	NA	TRBV4-1	NA	CASSQEPGRPYEQYF	TGCGCCAGCAGCCAAGAACCGGGACGCCCCTACGAGCAGTACTTC
TRBJ2-5	NA	TRBV7-8	NA	CASSPLGGGSSGEQYF	TGTGCCAGCAGCCCTCTTGGAGGGGGGTCCTCGGGAGAGCAGTACTTC
TRBJ2-2	NA	TRBV18	NA	CASSPTGELFF	TGTGCCAGCTCACCTACCGGGGAGCTGTTTTTT
TRBJ2-7	NA	TRBV27	NA	CASSLTATYEQYF	TGTGCCAGCAGTTTAACAGCTACCTACGAGCAGTACTTC
TRBJ1-2	NA	TRBV7-9	TRBD1	CASTSRGQAIYGYTF	TGTGCCAGCACCTCAAGGGGACAGGCCATCTATGGCTACACCTTC
TRBJ2-5	NA	TRBV5-1	TRBD1	CASSSGTGRETQYF	TGCGCCAGCAGCTCAGGGACAGGGCGAGAGACCCAGTACTTC
TRBJ2-3	NA	TRBV6-1	NA	CASSALAGAVDTQYF	TGTGCCAGCAGTGCATTGGCGGGGGCGGTAGATACGCAGTATTTT
TRBJ1-5	NA	TRBV30	TRBD1	CAWSKGRGLNQPQHF	TGTGCCTGGAGTAAGGGAAGGGGGCTCAATCAGCCCCAGCATTTT
TRBJ2-7	NA	TRBV6-5	NA	CASERSRTSYEQYF	TGTGCCAGTGAGCGCTCCCGGACATCCTACGAGCAGTACTTC
TRBJ1-1	once	TRBV11-2	TRBD1	CASSFSGTGATEAFF	TGTGCCAGCAGCTTCTCCGGGACAGGGGCCACTGAAGCTTTCTTT
TRBJ2-7	NA	TRBV5-5	NA	CASSAASVPYEQYF	TGTGCCAGCAGCGCTGCGTCCGTCCCTTACGAGCAGTACTTC
TRBJ2-3	NA	TRBV5-1	TRBD1	CASSFTGTGTDTQYF	TGCGCCAGCAGCTTTACCGGGACAGGCACAGATACGCAGTATTTT
TRBJ2-2	NA	TRBV7-9	NA	CASSLRFAGTNTGELFF	TGTGCCAGCAGCTTAAGGTTCGCGGGTACGAACACCGGGGAGCTGTTTTTT
TRBJ2-1	NA	TRBV7-2	NA	CASSFVTNGWKFF	TGTGCCAGCAGCTTCGTAACCAACGGTTGGAAGTTCTTC
TRBJ2-1	NA	TRBV7-3	TRBD2	CASTLGGTSGTHNEQFF	TGTGCCAGCACCCTTGGGGGGACTAGCGGGACCCACAATGAGCAGTTCTTC
TRBJ2-2	NA	TRBV7-2	TRBD2	CASSSLAGATGELFF	TGTGCCAGCAGCTCCTTAGCGGGAGCCACCGGGGAGCTGTTTTTT
TRBJ1-5	NA	TRBV19	NA	CASSPRQVGNQPQHF	TGTGCCAGTAGTCCACGACAGGTGGGCAATCAGCCCCAGCATTTT
TRBJ2-7	NA	TRBV7-9	NA	CASSLFHEQYF	TGTGCCAGCAGCTTATTCCACGAGCAGTACTTC
TRBJ2-1	NA	TRBV7-8	TRBD2	CASSLSSGTTRDFF	TGTGCCAGCAGCTTAAGTAGCGGGACCACCCGGGACTTCTTC
TRBJ1-1	NA	TRBV27	NA	CASSLEGLRMNTEAFF	TGTGCCAGCAGTTTAGAGGGGCTGCGGATGAACACTGAAGCTTTCTTT
TRBJ2-1	NA	TRBV7-2	NA	CASSFRGDSYNEQFF	TGTGCCAGCAGCTTTCGAGGGGACTCCTACAATGAGCAGTTCTTC
TRBJ1-5	NA	TRBV6-1	NA	CASSELGVMSNQPQHF	TGTGCCAGCAGTGAACTTGGGGTGATGAGCAATCAGCCCCAGCATTTT
TRBJ2-1	once	TRBV19	TRBD1	CASRSQGTGSYNEQFF	TGTGCCAGTAGGTCGCAGGGGACAGGGTCCTACAATGAGCAGTTCTTC
TRBJ1-3	NA	TRBV7-2	NA	CASSFRTVGNTIYF	TGTGCCAGCAGCTTTCGAACGGTTGGAAACACCATATATTTT
TRBJ2-1	NA	TRBV19	TRBD1	CASGGQGANEQFF	TGTGCCAGTGGTGGACAGGGGGCGAATGAGCAGTTCTTC
TRBJ2-2	NA	TRBV6-1	NA	CASSDRWNTGELFF	TGTGCCAGCAGTGACAGGTGGAACACCGGGGAGCTGTTTTTT
TRBJ2-7	few	TRBV7-2	NA	CASSTRVGGGVSYEQYF	TGTGCCAGCAGCACTCGGGTAGGGGGAGGGGTGTCCTACGAGCAGTACTTC
TRBJ2-7	NA	TRBV10-3	TRBD2	CAIRRASGSGSYEQYF	TGTGCCATCAGGAGGGCTAGCGGGAGTGGTTCCTACGAGCAGTACTTC
TRBJ1-5	NA	TRBV6-5	NA	CASISARGGPQPQHF	TGTGCCAGCATCTCGGCTAGGGGGGGCCCTCAGCCCCAGCATTTT
TRBJ2-2	NA	TRBV6-1	NA	CASSDGNTGELFF	TGTGCCAGCAGTGATGGGAACACCGGGGAGCTGTTTTTT
TRBJ2-7	NA	TRBV4-2	TRBD1	CASSFRTGSYEQYF	TGTGCCAGCAGCTTCCGGACAGGTTCCTACGAGCAGTACTTC
TRBJ1-5	NA	TRBV27	TRBD1	CASSRQGSNQPQHF	TGTGCCAGCAGCCGACAGGGAAGCAATCAGCCCCAGCATTTT
TRBJ1-2	NA	TRBV15	NA	CATSEGSYGYTF	TGTGCCACCAGCGAGGGGAGCTATGGCTACACCTTC
TRBJ1-1	NA	TRBV7-6	NA	CASSLGARLTTSEAFF	TGTGCCAGCAGCTTAGGGGCGCGCCTGACGACCTCTGAAGCTTTCTTT
TRBJ2-5	once	TRBV25-1	TRBD2	CASSEYLRLAGGGETQYF	TGTGCCAGCAGTGAATATCTAAGACTAGCGGGAGGAGGAGAGACCCAGTACTTC
TRBJ1-6	NA	TRBV18	NA	CASSTGTSYNSPLHF	TGTGCCAGCTCTACAGGGACCTCCTATAATTCACCCCTCCACTTT
TRBJ1-2	NA	TRBV5-4	TRBD1	CASSPGQGYYGYTF	TGTGCCAGCAGCCCGGGACAGGGTTACTATGGCTACACCTTC
TRBJ2-1	NA	TRBV7-9	TRBD2	CASSLGRGAKDNEQFF	TGTGCCAGCAGCTTAGGGCGGGGGGCCAAGGACAATGAGCAGTTCTTC
TRBJ2-5	NA	TRBV14	TRBD2	CASSQWTGTTIGETQYF	TGTGCCAGCAGCCAATGGACCGGGACTACCATAGGGGAGACCCAGTACTTC
TRBJ2-7	NA	TRBV2	TRBD1	CASNTLWDSEQYF	TGTGCCAGCAACACTTTGTGGGACAGCGAGCAGTACTTC
TRBJ1-1	once	TRBV7-8	NA	CASSLGGRGTEAFF	TGTGCCAGCAGCTTAGGGGGTCGGGGCACTGAAGCTTTCTTT